One and the same sample provided the 7 T cell receptor beta chains below, sequenced in a study of OX40 agonist ivuxolimab in advanced cancers. Assay: immunoSEQ multiplex PCR; the TCRdb copy retains only in-frame clones and omits some. The sample carries 65,000 to 90,000 clones, approximately 83% recorded once. The input for sequencing was CD4+ or CD8+ T cells sorted from blood, taken in a trial of the OX40 agonist ivuxolimab. The receptors come from an adult with an advanced solid tumor such as melanoma, head and neck, liver or kidney cancer.

The J gene is TRBJ1-4, the V gene TRBV7-9; TRBD1 might be the D (6 bases). The CDR3 runs 16 residues. Germline lookup yields CDR1 SEHNR and CDR2 FQNEAQ (reference sequence). The ends were cut back, 5 bases at V and 0 bases at J, with 13 bases in the middle. For the CDR3, the DNA is TGTGCCAGCAGCCGAGCTGGGACAACAACTAATGAAAAACTGTTTTTT. It translates to CASSRAGTTTNEKLFF.

By proportion, this clone is medium-sized. This chain joins TRBV19 and TRBJ1-5; maybe TRBD1 (5 bases). Trimming cost V 6 bases and J 5 bases, with 11 bases left between them. The CDR3 covers 13 residues. CDR1 and CDR2 from the germline V gene are LNHDA and SQIVND (reference sequence). The CDR3 sequence is CASRRDADQPQHF. CDR3 in DNA: TGTGCCAGTAGACGGGACGCAGATCAGCCCCAGCATTTT.

The V gene is TRBV21-1, the J gene TRBJ2-7. TRBV21-1 is reported as a pseudogene. The CDR3 is made up of 14 amino acids. DNA of the CDR3: TGTGCCAGCAGCAAAGGCGGCCAAGGGCACGAGCAGTACTTC. The encoded protein is CASSKGGQGHEQYF.

The V gene is TRBV18, the J gene TRBJ1-1; a possible D gene is TRBD1 (5 bases). V lost 5 bases to trimming and J lost 12 bases, with 16 bases between them. The CDR3 consists of 12 residues. Germline V gene data show CDR1 as KGHSH and CDR2 as LQKENI. The CDR3 DNA sequence: TGTGCCAGCTCATTCGGCATAGCGGGACCTTTCTTT. Translation: CASSFGIAGPFF.

The V gene is TRBV7-6, the J gene TRBJ2-5, with 14 bases identical to TRBD2. The DNA matches TRBJ2-7 better at its end, which makes the J call doubtful. This CDR3 spans 15 amino acids. Germline CDR1 SGHVS, CDR2 FNYEAQ. Here the CDR3 reads CASSLGTSGSYEQYF. In DNA form, the CDR3 reads TGTGCCAGCAGCCTCGGGACTAGCGGGAGTTACGAGCAGTACTTC.

The V gene is TRBV7-8, the J gene TRBJ2-2; possible D gene TRBD1, 6 bases. Trimming took 4 bases from V and 6 from J, leaving 12 bases between them. Germline values: CDR1 SGHVS, CDR2 FQNEAQ. There are 14 residues in the CDR3. The CDR3 DNA is TGTGCCAGCAGCTATGGCAGGGGTTCCGGGGAGCTGTTTTTT. Its translation is CASSYGRGSGELFF.

The chain links TRBV18 to TRBJ2-5; D remains unclear. Germline V gene sequence: CDR1 KGHSH, CDR2 LQKENI. The V end lost 3 bases, the J end lost 7 bases, and 9 bases lay between the germline ends. The CDR3 is 12 amino acids. The CDR3 protein is CASSPGSPTQYF. As DNA, the CDR3 is TGTGCCAGCTCACCGGGTTCGCCGACCCAGTACTTC.